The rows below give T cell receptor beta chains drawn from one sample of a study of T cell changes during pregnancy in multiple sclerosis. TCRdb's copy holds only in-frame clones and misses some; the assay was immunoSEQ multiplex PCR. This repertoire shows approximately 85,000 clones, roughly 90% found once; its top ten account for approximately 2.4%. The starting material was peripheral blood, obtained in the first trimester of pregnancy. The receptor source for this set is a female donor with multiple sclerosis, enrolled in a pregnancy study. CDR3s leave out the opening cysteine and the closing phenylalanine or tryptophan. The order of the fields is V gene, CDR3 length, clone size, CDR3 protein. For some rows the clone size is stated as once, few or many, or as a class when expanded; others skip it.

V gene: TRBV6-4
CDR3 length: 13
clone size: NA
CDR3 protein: ASGTGTSATDTQY

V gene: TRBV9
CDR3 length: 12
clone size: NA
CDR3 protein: ASSVTGGGTEAF

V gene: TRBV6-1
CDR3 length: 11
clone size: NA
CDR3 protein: ASTPGQTYEQY

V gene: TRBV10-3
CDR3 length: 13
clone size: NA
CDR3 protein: AINQMSDPARGQF

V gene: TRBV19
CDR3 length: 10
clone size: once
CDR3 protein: ASSSSLYEQY

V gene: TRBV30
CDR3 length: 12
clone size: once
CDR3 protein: AWSRDRGAQPQH

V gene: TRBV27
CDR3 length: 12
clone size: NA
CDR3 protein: ASSLVAGDNEQF

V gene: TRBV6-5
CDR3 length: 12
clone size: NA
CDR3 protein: ASSPQQEGIEQY

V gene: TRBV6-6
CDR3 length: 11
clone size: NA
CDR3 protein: ASSYSKVEGYT

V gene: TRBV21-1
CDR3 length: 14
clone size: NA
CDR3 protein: ASSKPQGGEPQPQH

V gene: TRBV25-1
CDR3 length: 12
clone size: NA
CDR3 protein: ASSEGEWPGEQY

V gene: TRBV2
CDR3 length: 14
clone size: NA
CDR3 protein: ASSHAGTGIGQPQH

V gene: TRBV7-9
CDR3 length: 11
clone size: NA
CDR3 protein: ASSFIGGSPLH

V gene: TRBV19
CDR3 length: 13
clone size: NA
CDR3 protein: ASSIVQASGNTIY

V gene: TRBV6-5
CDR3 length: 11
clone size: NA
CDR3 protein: ASSYGLVETQY

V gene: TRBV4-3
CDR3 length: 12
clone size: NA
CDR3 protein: ASSPRGDGDEQF

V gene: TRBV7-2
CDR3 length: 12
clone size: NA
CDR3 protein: ASSSLAGNYEQY

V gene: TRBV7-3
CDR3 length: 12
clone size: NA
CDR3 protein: ASSPWGADNEQF

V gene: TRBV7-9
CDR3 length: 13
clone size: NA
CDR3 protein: ASSLSGGDRDRYT

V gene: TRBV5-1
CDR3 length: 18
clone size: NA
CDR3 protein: ASSLAGGRSGTIYNSPLH

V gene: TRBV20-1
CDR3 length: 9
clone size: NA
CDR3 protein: SANTGYEQY

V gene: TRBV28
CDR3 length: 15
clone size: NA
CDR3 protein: ASSSPAEEAINDEQY

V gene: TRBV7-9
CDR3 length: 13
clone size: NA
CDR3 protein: ASSLGTQGREKLF

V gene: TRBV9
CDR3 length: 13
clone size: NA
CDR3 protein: ASSVAAVDTSPLH

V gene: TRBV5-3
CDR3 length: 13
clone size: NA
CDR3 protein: ARSEGDSFNYGYT

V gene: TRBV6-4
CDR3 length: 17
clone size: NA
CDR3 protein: ASSDSSGGSYHSYNEQF

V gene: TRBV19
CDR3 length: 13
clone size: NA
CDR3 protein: ASSRTGGRDNEQF

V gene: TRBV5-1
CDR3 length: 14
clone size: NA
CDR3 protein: ASSSSGGSGNTEAF

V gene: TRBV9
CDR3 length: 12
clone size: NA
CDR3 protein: ASSVGDRARGYT